This T cell receptor (beta chain) was profiled in a study of blood T cell repertoires in COVID-19. Study summary: The United States, Italy and Spain provided the acute and convalescent COVID-19 samples. Sources were T cells, B-cell-depleted T cells, or PBMCs; the material itself was cDNA or gDNA.

Per the study methods: For nucleated cells, counts were estimated from reference gene primer amplification. Here immunoSEQ multiplex PCR was the method, and the copy in TCRdb shows in-frame clones only, minus some. V and J calls and clone size are as listed in that table; D and trimming were resolved from the DNA. The sample carries some 110,000 clones, around 81% recorded once. Sequencing was performed on peripheral blood. This receptor was obtained from an elderly man with acute or convalescent COVID-19.

In nucleotides, the CDR3 is TGTGCCAGCAGTGAAACCCAGACAGGGATCACCGGGGAGCTGTTTTTT. Its translation: CASSETQTGITGELFF. V and J are TRBV2 and TRBJ2-2; 7 nucleotides agree with TRBD1. The CDR3 is 16 residues long. In germline, CDR1 is SNHLY, CDR2 FYNNEI. Trimming at V came to 2 bases and at J to 4 bases, leaving 7 bases not matched to a gene.